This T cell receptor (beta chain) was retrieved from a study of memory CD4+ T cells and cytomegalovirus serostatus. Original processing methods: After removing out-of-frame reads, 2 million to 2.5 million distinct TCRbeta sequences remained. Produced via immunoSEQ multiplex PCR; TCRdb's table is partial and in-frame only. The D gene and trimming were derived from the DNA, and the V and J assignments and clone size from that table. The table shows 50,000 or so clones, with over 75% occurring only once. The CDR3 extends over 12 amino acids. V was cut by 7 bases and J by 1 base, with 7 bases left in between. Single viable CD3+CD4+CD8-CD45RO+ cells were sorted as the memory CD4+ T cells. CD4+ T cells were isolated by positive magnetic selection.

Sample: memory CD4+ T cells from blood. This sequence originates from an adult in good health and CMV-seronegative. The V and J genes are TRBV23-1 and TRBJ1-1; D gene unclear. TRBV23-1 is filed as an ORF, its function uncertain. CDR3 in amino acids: CASMEKNTEAFF. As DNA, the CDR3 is TGCGCCAGCATGGAAAAGAACACTGAAGCTTTCTTT.